A selection of T cell receptor beta chains follows, all from one sample in a study of T-cell memory formation after mild COVID-19. TCRdb re-called the 5' RACE reads through MiXCR, storing one row per CDR3 protein. Altogether 110,000 or so distinct CDR3 sequences are present, 15% to 20% being singletons, with the ten largest covering roughly 6%. Sequences were obtained from PBMCs or a T cell subset sorted from them (not recorded which). The receptors stem from a man aged 18 to 35 who had mild COVID-19 (a few samples of this study predate the infection). Cell type and time point are not known. CDR3s include the opening cysteine and the closing phenylalanine or tryptophan. The D gene is left open where the match is weak. The size entry is marked missing in some rows and otherwise reads once, few, many or a size class.

CDR3: CASSWRADTQYF; DNA: TGTGCCAGCAGCTGGCGGGCAGATACGCAGTATTTT; V: TRBV7-2; D: -; size: few; J: TRBJ2-3; length: 12
CDR3: CAWSVQDKRKQFF; DNA: TGTGCCTGGAGTGTCCAGGACAAAAGAAAGCAGTTCTTC; V: TRBV30; D: -; size: -; J: TRBJ2-1; length: 13
CDR3: CASSTQGAYNEQFF; DNA: TGCGCCAGCAGCACACAGGGCGCCTACAATGAGCAGTTCTTC; V: TRBV5-1; D: -; size: -; J: TRBJ2-1; length: 14
CDR3: CSVVPPGDTQYF; DNA: TGCAGCGTTGTCCCACCGGGGGATACGCAGTATTTT; V: TRBV29-1; D: -; size: few; J: TRBJ2-3; length: 12
CDR3: CSAQRQDLWSEAFF; DNA: TGCAGTGCCCAGCGACAGGATCTATGGTCTGAAGCTTTCTTT; V: TRBV20-1; D: -; size: -; J: TRBJ1-1; length: 14
CDR3: CASSYTTGTGIGRDTQYF; DNA: TGTGCCAGCAGTTACACCACCGGGACAGGGATTGGTAGAGATACGCAGTATTTT; V: TRBV6-5; D: TRBD1; size: -; J: TRBJ2-3; length: 18
CDR3: CSSTGRSSYNEQFF; DNA: TGCAGCTCGACAGGGCGCAGCTCCTACAATGAGCAGTTCTTC; V: TRBV20-1; D: TRBD1; size: -; J: TRBJ2-1; length: 14
CDR3: CAISEPTEDLIYSGNTIYF; DNA: TGTGCCATCAGTGAGCCGACTGAGGACCTCATCTACTCTGGAAACACCATATATTTT; V: TRBV10-3; D: -; size: -; J: TRBJ1-3; length: 19
CDR3: CASSFGGAGRTDTQYF; DNA: TGTGCCAGCAGCTTTGGGGGAGCGGGCCGCACAGATACGCAGTATTTT; V: TRBV7-6; D: -; size: many; J: TRBJ2-3; length: 16
CDR3: CASSPGLVETQYF; DNA: TGCGCCAGCAGCCCCGGACTAGTCGAGACCCAGTACTTC; V: TRBV5-1; D: TRBD2; size: -; J: TRBJ2-5; length: 13
CDR3: CASSVVSGRAFF; DNA: TGTGCCAGCAGCGTAGTGTCAGGGAGGGCTTTCTTT; V: TRBV9; D: -; size: -; J: TRBJ1-1; length: 12
CDR3: CASSLRGLRGQPQHF; DNA: TGTGCCAGCAGCCTCCGGGGCCTAAGGGGTCAGCCCCAGCATTTT; V: TRBV11-2; D: -; size: -; J: TRBJ1-5; length: 15
CDR3: CASSPTGASGYTF; DNA: TGCGCCAGCAGCCCGACAGGGGCCAGTGGCTACACCTTC; V: TRBV5-1; D: TRBD1; size: -; J: TRBJ1-2; length: 13
CDR3: CASSGGGGELFF; DNA: TGTGCCAGCAGCGGAGGGGGCGGGGAGCTGTTTTTT; V: TRBV9; D: -; size: -; J: TRBJ2-2; length: 12
CDR3: CASSLMSGIFGANVLTF; DNA: TGTGCCAGCAGCTTAATGTCCGGGATATTTGGGGCCAACGTCCTGACTTTC; V: TRBV7-3; D: -; size: once; J: TRBJ2-6; length: 17
CDR3: CASSDLRGDGETQYF; DNA: TGTGCCAGCAGTGACCTCCGGGGTGATGGAGAGACCCAGTACTTC; V: TRBV6-1; D: -; size: few; J: TRBJ2-5; length: 15